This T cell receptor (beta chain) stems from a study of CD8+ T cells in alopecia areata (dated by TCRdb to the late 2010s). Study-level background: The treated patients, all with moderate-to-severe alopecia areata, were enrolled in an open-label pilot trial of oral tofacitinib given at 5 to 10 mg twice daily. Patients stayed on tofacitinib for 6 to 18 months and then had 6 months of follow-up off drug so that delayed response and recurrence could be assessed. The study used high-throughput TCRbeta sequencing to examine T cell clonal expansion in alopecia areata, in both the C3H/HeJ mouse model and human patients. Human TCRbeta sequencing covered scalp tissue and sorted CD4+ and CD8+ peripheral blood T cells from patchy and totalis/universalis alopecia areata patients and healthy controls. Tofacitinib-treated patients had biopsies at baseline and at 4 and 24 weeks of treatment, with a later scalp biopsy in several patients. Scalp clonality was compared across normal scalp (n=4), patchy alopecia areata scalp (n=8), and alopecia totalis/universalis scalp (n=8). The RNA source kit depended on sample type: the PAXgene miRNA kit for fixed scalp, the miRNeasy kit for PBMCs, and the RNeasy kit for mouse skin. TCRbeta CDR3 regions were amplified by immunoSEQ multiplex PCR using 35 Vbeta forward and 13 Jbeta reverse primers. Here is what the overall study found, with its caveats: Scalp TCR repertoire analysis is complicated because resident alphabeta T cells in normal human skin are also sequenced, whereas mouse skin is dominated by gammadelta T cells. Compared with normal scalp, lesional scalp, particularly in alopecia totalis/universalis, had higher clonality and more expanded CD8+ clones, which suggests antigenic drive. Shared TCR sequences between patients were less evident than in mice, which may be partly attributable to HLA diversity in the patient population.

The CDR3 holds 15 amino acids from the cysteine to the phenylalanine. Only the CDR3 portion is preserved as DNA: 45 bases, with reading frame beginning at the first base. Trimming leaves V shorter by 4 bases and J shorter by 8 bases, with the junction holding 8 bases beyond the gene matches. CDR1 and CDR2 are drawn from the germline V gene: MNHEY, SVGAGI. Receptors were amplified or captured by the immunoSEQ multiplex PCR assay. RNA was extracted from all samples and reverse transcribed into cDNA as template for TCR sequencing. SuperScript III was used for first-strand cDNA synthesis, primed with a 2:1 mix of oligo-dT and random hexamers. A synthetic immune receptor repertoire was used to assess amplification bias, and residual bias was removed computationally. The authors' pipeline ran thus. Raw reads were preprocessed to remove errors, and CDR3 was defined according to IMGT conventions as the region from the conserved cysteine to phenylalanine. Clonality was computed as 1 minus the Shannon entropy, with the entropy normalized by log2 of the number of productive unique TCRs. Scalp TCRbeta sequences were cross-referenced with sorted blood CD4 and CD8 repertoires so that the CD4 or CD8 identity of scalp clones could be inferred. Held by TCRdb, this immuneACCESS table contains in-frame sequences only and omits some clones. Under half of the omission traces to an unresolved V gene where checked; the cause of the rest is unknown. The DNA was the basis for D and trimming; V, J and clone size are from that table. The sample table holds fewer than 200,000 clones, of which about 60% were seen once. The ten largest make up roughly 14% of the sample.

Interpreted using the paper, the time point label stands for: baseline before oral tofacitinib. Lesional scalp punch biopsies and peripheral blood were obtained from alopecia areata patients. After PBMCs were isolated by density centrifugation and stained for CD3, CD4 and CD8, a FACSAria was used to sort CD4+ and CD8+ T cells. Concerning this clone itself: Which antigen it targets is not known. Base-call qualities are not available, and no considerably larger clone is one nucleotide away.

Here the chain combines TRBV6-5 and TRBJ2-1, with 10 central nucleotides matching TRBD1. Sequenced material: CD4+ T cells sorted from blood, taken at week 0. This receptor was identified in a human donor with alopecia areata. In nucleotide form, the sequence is TGTGCCAGCAGTTTGCGACAGGGGGCGACCGATGAGCAGTTCTTC. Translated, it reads CASSLRQGATDEQFF.